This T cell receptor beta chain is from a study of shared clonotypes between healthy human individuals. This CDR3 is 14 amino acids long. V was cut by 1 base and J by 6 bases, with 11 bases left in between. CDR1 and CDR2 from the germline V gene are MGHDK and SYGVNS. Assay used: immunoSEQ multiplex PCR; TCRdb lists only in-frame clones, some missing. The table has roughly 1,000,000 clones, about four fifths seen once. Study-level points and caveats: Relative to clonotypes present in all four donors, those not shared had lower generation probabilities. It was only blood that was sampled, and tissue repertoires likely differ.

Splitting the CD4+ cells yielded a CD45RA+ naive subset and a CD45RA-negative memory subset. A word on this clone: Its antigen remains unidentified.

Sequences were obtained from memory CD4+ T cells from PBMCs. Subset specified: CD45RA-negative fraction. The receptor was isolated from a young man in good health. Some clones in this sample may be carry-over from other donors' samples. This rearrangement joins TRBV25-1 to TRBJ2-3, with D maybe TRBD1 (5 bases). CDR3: CASSELGRGDTQYF. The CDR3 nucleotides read TGTGCCAGCAGTGAATTGGGGCGTGGGGATACGCAGTATTTT.